These T cell receptor beta chains were read from a single sample in a study of identical twins. TCRdb fed the 5' RACE reads into MiXCR, producing one record per CDR3 protein. The sample shows some 730,000 distinct CDR3 sequences, roughly 20% of them seen only once. The data also belong to a second study, concerning T cells expressing NK-cell markers.

What was sequenced was PBMCs. These receptor sequences come from a young woman in good health. CDR3s include the opening cysteine and the closing phenylalanine or tryptophan. Fields, in order: J gene, clone size, CDR3 length, V gene, CDR3 protein. Clone size is not always given. Where it is, it says once, few, many or a class for expanded clones.

J: TRBJ2-1; size: -; length: 15; V: TRBV20-1; CDR3: CRARSDWSSYNEQFF
J: TRBJ2-3; size: -; length: 13; V: TRBV9; CDR3: CASSVISGDTQYF
J: TRBJ1-2; size: -; length: 15; V: TRBV5-5; CDR3: CASSLAGRVDYGYTF
J: TRBJ1-1; size: few; length: 15; V: TRBV6-5; CDR3: CASSYSGADPSGAFF
J: TRBJ2-5; size: -; length: 12; V: TRBV10-1; CDR3: CASSDPGETQYF
J: TRBJ2-5; size: -; length: 17; V: TRBV4-2; CDR3: CASSHRRGEGRDETQYF
J: TRBJ2-1; size: few; length: 17; V: TRBV5-1; CDR3: CASSLGMGSGGADEQFF
J: TRBJ2-3; size: few; length: 14; V: TRBV7-2; CDR3: CASTYRRGTDTQYF
J: TRBJ1-1; size: few; length: 15; V: TRBV7-9; CDR3: CASSPLDRANTEAFF
J: TRBJ1-2; size: -; length: 16; V: TRBV12-3/TRBV12-4; CDR3: CASSSPWGAGVGGYTF
J: TRBJ2-2; size: few; length: 15; V: TRBV12-3/TRBV12-4; CDR3: CASSATSGATGELFF
J: TRBJ2-7; size: -; length: 13; V: TRBV20-1; CDR3: CSASTKFTYEQYF
J: TRBJ2-7; size: -; length: 13; V: TRBV29-1; CDR3: CSVGISGSHEQYF
J: TRBJ2-7; size: -; length: 11; V: TRBV30; CDR3: CVWFRAEEQYF
J: TRBJ2-3; size: -; length: 15; V: TRBV20-1; CDR3: CSASRLAGATDTQYF
J: TRBJ2-1; size: -; length: 12; V: TRBV12-3/TRBV12-4; CDR3: CASSLIQDEQFF
J: TRBJ1-5; size: many; length: 17; V: TRBV27; CDR3: CASSPGTGSGSNQPQHF
J: TRBJ2-1; size: -; length: 14; V: TRBV9; CDR3: CASSVGVGVDEQFF
J: TRBJ2-7; size: -; length: 19; V: TRBV7-2; CDR3: CASSLAGTGGWGRVYEQYF
J: TRBJ2-7; size: -; length: 14; V: TRBV6-1; CDR3: CASSDPGSSYEQYF
J: TRBJ2-7; size: -; length: 13; V: TRBV4-3; CDR3: CASSQGDIGEQYF
J: TRBJ2-1; size: -; length: 16; V: TRBV4-1; CDR3: CASSSLRRGAYNEQFF
J: TRBJ1-1; size: few; length: 16; V: TRBV3-1; CDR3: CASSQDNPRENTEAFF
J: TRBJ2-7; size: few; length: 15; V: TRBV9; CDR3: CASSVGQTSAYEQYF
J: TRBJ2-7; size: few; length: 14; V: TRBV20-1; CDR3: CSVKSGQGSYEQYF
J: TRBJ2-2; size: -; length: 14; V: TRBV7-9; CDR3: CASSHRGDTGELFF
J: TRBJ2-4; size: many; length: 17; V: TRBV20-1; CDR3: CSARDVAGVQAKNIQYF
J: TRBJ2-1; size: many; length: 13; V: TRBV12-3/TRBV12-4; CDR3: CASSRTRGNEQFF
J: TRBJ2-3; size: -; length: 16; V: TRBV18; CDR3: CASSPAARLKGDTQYF
J: TRBJ1-1; size: many; length: 13; V: TRBV12-5; CDR3: CASGSKTATEAFF
J: TRBJ1-6; size: few; length: 16; V: TRBV6-5; CDR3: CASSYLATATSSPLHF
J: TRBJ2-7; size: -; length: 16; V: TRBV7-2; CDR3: CASSPESGGNSYEQYF
J: TRBJ2-4; size: -; length: 13; V: TRBV12-3/TRBV12-4; CDR3: CASRDGAKNIQYF
J: TRBJ2-5; size: few; length: 12; V: TRBV30; CDR3: CAWSRGLETQYF
J: TRBJ2-5; size: few; length: 15; V: TRBV20-1; CDR3: CSARDHRTGGKTQYF